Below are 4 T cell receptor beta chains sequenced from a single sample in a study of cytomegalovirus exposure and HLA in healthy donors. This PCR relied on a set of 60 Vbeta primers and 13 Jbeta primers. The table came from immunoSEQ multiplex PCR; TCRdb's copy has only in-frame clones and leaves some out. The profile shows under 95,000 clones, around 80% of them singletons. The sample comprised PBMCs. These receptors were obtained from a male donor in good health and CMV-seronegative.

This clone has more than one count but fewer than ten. CDR3 in amino acids: CATRTGAPETQYF. The DNA for the CDR3 is TGTGCCACACGGACAGGGGCCCCTGAGACGCAGTATTTT. This chain connects TRBV6-5 to TRBJ2-3, with 9 nucleotides matching TRBD1. Germline assignment: CDR1 MNHEY and CDR2 SVGAGI. Germline trimming cut 10 bases from V and 9 bases from J; bases unmatched to any gene: 11. This CDR3 is built from 13 residues.

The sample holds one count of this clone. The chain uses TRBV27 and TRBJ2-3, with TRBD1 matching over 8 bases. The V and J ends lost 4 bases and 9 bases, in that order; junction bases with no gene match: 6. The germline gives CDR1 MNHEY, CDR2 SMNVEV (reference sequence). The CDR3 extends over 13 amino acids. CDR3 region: CASSSGQGYTQYF. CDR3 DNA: TGTGCCAGCAGTTCTGGACAGGGATACACGCAGTATTTT.

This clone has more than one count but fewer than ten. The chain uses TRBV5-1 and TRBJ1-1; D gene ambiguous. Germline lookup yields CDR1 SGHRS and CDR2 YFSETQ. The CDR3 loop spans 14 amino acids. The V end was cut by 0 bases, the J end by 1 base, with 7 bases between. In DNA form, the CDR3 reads TGCGCCAGCAGCTTGGAGGGAGGGAACACTGAAGCTTTCTTT. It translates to CASSLEGGNTEAFF.

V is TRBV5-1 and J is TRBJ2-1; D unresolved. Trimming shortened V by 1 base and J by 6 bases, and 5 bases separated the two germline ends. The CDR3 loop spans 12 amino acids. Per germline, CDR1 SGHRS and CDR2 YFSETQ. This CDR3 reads CASSLYGNEQFF. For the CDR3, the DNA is TGCGCCAGCAGCTTGTACGGCAATGAGCAGTTCTTC.